These T cell receptor beta chains were read from a single sample in a study of control samples from healthy donors and cancer patients. The repertoire was sequenced with immunoSEQ multiplex PCR; TCRdb's copy has only in-frame clones and lacks some. The sample carries 230,000 or so clones, around 94% recorded once. Sequencing input: blood. Source of these receptors: a man between 45 and 60 years old in good health. The CDR3 runs from the conserved cysteine through the conserved F or W. The D gene is left open where the match is weak. Expanded clones are given a class, and other clones once, few, many or no size at all.

j_gene | d_gene | abundance | v_gene | CDR3aa | CDR3nt
TRBJ2-7 | . | . | TRBV28 | CASSGTHEQYF | TGTGCCAGCAGTGGGACACACGAGCAGTACTTC
TRBJ2-5 | . | . | TRBV3-1/TRBV3-2 | CASSQSLVPETQYF | TGTGCCAGCAGCCAATCTCTAGTCCCAGAGACCCAGTACTTC
TRBJ2-3 | TRBD2 | . | TRBV2 | CASRTSGDPTDTQYF | TGTGCCTCCCGGACTAGCGGGGACCCCACAGATACGCAGTATTTT
TRBJ1-5 | . | . | TRBV30 | CAWSAGGDQPQHF | TGTGCCTGGAGTGCTGGGGGCGATCAGCCCCAGCATTTT
TRBJ2-1 | TRBD1 | . | TRBV2 | CASSRDRLNEQFF | TGTGCCAGCAGTAGGGACAGGCTTAATGAGCAGTTCTTC
TRBJ2-3 | TRBD2 | . | TRBV9 | CASSDKRGAGLGVDTQYF | TGTGCCAGCAGCGATAAGCGGGGGGCGGGGCTAGGGGTAGATACGCAGTATTTT
TRBJ2-3 | . | . | TRBV5-1 | CASSLAGKSTDTQYF | TGCGCCAGCAGCTTGGCCGGGAAAAGCACAGATACGCAGTATTTT
TRBJ2-3 | TRBD2 | . | TRBV11-2 | CASSFGLAGGPGDTQYF | TGTGCCAGCAGCTTCGGCTTAGCGGGGGGACCTGGAGATACGCAGTATTTT
TRBJ2-7 | . | . | TRBV10-1 | CASIRHTCVNGYEQYF | TGCGCCAGCATTAGACACACCTGCGTGAACGGGTACGAGCAGTACTTC
TRBJ2-3 | TRBD2 | . | TRBV13 | CASSSPQRGRTDTQYF | TGTGCCAGCAGCTCCCCTCAGCGGGGGCGCACAGATACGCAGTATTTT
TRBJ1-5 | . | . | TRBV19 | CASTHTGVGQPQHF | TGTGCCAGTACCCACACGGGGGTTGGGCAGCCCCAGCATTTT
TRBJ2-5 | TRBD2 | once | TRBV5-1 | CASSSGLAGVETQYF | TGCGCCAGCAGCTCGGGACTAGCGGGGGTTGAGACCCAGTACTTC
TRBJ2-7 | TRBD1 | . | TRBV18 | CASSPPGQGAGEQYF | TGTGCCAGCTCACCACCGGGACAGGGGGCGGGGGAGCAGTACTTC
TRBJ1-5 | . | . | TRBV6-5 | CASVDSRGYQPQHF | TGTGCCAGCGTTGACAGTCGGGGTTATCAGCCCCAGCATTTT
TRBJ1-2 | . | . | TRBV5-1 | CASSLGNTGFNYGYTF | TGCGCCAGCAGCTTGGGCAACACGGGATTTAACTATGGCTACACCTTC
TRBJ2-1 | TRBD1 | . | TRBV12-3/TRBV12-4 | CASTRQGNNEQFF | TGTGCCAGCACCAGACAGGGTAACAATGAGCAGTTCTTC
TRBJ2-2 | . | . | TRBV11-2 | CASSVIRDSNTGELFF | TGTGCCAGCAGCGTTATCCGGGATTCGAACACCGGGGAGCTGTTTTTT
TRBJ1-4 | . | . | TRBV18 | CASSPAGTGEKLFF | TGTGCCAGCTCACCGGCAGGGACCGGTGAAAAACTGTTTTTT